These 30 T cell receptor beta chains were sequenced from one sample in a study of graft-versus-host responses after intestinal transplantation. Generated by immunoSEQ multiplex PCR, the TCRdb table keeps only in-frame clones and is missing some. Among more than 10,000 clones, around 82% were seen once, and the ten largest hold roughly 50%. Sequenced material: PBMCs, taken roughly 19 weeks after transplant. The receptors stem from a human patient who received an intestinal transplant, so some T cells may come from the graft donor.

Here the CDR3 reads CASSRAGLAYNEQFF. CDR3 DNA: TGTGCCAGCAGCCGAGCAGGTTTAGCCTACAATGAGCAGTTCTTC. This rearrangement joins TRBV6-5 to TRBJ2-1; D remains unclear. The CDR3 is 15 residues long. CDR1 and CDR2 (germline): MNHEY, SVGAGI. V dropped 6 bases and J dropped 2 bases, with 14 bases sitting between them.

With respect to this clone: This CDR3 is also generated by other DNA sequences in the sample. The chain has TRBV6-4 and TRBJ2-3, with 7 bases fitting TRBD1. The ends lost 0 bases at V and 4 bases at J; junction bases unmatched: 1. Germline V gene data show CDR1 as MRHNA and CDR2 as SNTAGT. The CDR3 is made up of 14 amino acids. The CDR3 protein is CASSDSGGADTQYF. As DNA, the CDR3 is TGTGCCAGCAGTGACTCAGGGGGCGCAGATACGCAGTATTTT.

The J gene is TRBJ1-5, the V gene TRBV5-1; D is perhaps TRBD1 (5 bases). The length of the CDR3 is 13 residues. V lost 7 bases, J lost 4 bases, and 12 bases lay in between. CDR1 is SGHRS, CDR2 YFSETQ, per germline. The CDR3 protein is CASGLGGNQPQHF. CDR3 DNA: TGCGCCAGCGGCCTGGGGGGTAATCAGCCCCAGCATTTT.

CDR3 region: CASSTRTGDTNYGYTF. DNA of the CDR3: TGTGCCAGCTCAACTAGGACAGGGGATACAAACTATGGCTACACCTTC. The V and J genes are TRBV18 and TRBJ1-2; 9 bases match TRBD1. Germline V CDR1 and CDR2: KGHSH, LQKENI. The CDR3 has 16 amino acids. With V trimmed by 5 bases and J by 2 bases, 9 bases remained unmatched.

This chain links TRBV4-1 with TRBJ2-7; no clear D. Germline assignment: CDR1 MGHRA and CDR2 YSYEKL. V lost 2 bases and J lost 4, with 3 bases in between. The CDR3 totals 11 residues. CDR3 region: CASSQNYEQYF. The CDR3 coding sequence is TGCGCCAGCAGCCAAAATTACGAGCAGTACTTC.

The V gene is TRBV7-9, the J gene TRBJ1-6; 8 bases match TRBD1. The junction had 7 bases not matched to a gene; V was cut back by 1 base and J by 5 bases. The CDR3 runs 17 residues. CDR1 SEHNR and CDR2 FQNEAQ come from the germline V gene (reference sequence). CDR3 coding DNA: TGTGCCAGCAGCTTAGAAACAGGGGGAGTAGATAATTCACCCCTCCACTTT. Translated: CASSLETGGVDNSPLHF. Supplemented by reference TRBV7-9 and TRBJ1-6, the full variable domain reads DTGVSQNPRHKITKRGQNVTFRCDPISEHNRLYWYRQTLGQGPEFLTYFQNEAQLEKSRLLSDRFSAERPKGSFSTLEIQRTEQGDSAMYLCASSLETGGVDNSPLHFGNGTRLTVT.

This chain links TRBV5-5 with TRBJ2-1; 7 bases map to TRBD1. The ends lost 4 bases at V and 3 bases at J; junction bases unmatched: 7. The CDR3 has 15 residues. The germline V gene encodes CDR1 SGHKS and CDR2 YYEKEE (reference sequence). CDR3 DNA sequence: TGTGCCAGCAGCGGGGGACAGACACTCTACAATGAGCAGTTCTTC. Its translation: CASSGGQTLYNEQFF.

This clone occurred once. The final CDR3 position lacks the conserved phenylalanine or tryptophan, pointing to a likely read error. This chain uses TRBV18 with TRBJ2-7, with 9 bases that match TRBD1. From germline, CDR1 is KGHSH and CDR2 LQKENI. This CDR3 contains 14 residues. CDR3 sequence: CASLRDRESYKQYL. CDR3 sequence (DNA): TGTGCCAGCTTAAGGGACAGGGAATCCTACAAGCAGTACCTC.

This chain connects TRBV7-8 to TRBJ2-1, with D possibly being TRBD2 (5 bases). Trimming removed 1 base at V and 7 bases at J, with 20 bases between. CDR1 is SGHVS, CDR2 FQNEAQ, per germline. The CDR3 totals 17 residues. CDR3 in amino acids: CASSLEIVRGRSNEQFF. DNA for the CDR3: TGTGCCAGCAGCTTAGAGATAGTGCGAGGGCGGAGTAATGAGCAGTTCTTC.

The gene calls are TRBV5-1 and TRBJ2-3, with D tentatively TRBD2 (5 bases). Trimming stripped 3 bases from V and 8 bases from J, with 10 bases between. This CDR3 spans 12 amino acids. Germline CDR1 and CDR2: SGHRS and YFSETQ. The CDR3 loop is CASSSDSGTQYF. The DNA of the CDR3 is TGCGCCAGCAGCTCGGACTCTGGTACGCAGTATTTT.

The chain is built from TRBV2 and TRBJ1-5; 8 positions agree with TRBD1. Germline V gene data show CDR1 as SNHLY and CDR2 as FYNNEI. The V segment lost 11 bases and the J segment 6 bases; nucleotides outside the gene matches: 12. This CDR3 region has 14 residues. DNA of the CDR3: TGTGCCGGACGCCGAGACAGGGGTACTCAGCCCCAGCATTTT. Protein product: CAGRRDRGTQPQHF.

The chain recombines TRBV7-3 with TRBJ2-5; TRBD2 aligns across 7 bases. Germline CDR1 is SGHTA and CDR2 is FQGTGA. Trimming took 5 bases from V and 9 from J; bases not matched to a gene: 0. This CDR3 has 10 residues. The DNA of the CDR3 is TGTGCCAGCAGCCGGGGGGCCCAGTACTTC. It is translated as CASSRGAQYF.

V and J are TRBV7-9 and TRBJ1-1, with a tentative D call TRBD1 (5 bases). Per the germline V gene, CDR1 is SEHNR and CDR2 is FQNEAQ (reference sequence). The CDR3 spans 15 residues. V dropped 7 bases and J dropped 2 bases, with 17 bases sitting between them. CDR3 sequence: CASTPRGIINTEAFF. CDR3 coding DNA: TGTGCCAGCACTCCTCGGGGGATAATTAACACTGAAGCTTTCTTT.

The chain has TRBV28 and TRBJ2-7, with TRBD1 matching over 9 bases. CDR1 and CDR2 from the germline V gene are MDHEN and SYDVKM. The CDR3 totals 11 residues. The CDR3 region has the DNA TGTGGGCCGGGACAGGGCCACGAGCAGTACTTC. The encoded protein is CGPGQGHEQYF.

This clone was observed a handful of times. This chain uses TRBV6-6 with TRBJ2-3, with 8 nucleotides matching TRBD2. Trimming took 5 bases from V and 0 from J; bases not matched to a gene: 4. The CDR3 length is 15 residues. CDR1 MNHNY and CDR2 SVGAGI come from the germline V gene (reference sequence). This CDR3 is CASSDGRASTDTQYF. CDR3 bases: TGTGCCAGCAGTGACGGGAGGGCTAGCACAGATACGCAGTATTTT.

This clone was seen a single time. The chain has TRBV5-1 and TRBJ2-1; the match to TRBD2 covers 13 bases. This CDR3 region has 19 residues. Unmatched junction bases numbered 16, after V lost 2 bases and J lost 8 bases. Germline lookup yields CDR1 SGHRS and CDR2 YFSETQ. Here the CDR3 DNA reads TGCGCCAGCAGCTTCCCTTCGACTAGCGGGAGGCCCCTTTTGCATGAGCAGTTCTTC. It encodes CASSFPSTSGRPLLHEQFF.

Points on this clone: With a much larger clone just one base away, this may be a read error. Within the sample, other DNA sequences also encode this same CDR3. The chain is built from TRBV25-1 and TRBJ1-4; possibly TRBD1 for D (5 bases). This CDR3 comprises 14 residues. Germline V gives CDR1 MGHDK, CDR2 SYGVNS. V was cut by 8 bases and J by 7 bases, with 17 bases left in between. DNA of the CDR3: TGTGCCAGCTCATCTGAGGGGATGCGTGAAAAACTGTTTTTT. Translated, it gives CASSSEGMREKLFF.

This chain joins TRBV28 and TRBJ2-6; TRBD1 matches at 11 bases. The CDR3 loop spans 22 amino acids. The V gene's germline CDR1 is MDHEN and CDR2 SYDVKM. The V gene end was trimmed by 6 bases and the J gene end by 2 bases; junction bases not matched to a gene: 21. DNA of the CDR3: TGTGCCAGCAGAACCATTGATCCGGGACAGGGGGGTCCTATCGCTGGGGCCAACGTCCTGACTTTC. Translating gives CASRTIDPGQGGPIAGANVLTF.

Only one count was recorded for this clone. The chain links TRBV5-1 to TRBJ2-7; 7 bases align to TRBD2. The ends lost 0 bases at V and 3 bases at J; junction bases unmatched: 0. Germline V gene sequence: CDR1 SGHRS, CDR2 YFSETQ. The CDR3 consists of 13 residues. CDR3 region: CASSLGEGYEQYF. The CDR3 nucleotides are TGCGCCAGCAGCTTGGGGGAGGGCTACGAGCAGTACTTC.

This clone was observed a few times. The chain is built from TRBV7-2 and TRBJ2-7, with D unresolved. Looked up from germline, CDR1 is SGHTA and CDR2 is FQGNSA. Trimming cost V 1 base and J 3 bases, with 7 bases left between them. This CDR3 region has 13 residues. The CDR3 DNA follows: TGTGCCAGCAGCTTAGAAGTCAGCTACGAGCAGTACTTC. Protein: CASSLEVSYEQYF.

The CDR3 DNA is TGTGCCAGCGGGATTATGAACACCGGGGAGCTGTTTTTT. It yields the protein CASGIMNTGELFF. The chain links TRBV6-5 to TRBJ2-2; D unresolved. The CDR3 is 13 residues long. V was pared by 8 bases and J by 1 base, with 8 bases between. CDR1 MNHEY and CDR2 SVGAGI come from the germline V gene.

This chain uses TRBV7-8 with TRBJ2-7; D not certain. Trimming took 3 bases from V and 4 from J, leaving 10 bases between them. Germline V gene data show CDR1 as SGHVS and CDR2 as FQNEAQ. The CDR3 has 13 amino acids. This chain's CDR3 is CASSLNNLYEQYF. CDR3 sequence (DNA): TGTGCCAGCAGCTTGAATAACCTGTACGAGCAGTACTTC.

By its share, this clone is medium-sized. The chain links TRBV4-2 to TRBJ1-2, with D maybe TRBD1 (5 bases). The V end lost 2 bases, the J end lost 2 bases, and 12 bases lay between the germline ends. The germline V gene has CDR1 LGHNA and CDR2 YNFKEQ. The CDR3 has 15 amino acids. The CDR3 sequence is CASSQPGGGNYGYTF. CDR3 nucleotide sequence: TGTGCCAGCAGCCAACCCGGGGGGGGGAACTATGGCTACACCTTC.

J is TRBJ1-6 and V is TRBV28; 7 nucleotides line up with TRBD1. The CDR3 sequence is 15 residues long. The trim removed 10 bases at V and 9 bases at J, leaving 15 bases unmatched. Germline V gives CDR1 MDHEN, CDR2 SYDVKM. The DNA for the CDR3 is TGTGCCACTACGTCCCGACCCGAGGGGGCTTCACCCCTCCACTTT. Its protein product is CATTSRPEGASPLHF.

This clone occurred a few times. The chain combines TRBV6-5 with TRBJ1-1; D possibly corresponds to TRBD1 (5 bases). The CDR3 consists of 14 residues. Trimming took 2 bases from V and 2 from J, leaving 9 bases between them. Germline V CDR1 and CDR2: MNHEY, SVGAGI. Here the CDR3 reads CASSYRDLNTEAFF. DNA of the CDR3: TGTGCCAGCAGTTACAGGGACCTTAACACTGAAGCTTTCTTT.

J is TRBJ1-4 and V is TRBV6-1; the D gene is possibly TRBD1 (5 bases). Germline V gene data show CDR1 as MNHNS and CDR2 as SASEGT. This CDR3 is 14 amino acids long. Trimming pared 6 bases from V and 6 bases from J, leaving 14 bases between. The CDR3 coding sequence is TGTGCCAGCAGCCCTGTGGGGACGGATGAAAAACTGTTTTTT. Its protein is CASSPVGTDEKLFF.

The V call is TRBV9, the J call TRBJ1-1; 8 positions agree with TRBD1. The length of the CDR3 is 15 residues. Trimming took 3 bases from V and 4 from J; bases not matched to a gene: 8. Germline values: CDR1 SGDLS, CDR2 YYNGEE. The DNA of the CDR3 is TGTGCCAGCAGCGCACAGACAGGGGCCCCCACTGAAGCTTTCTTT. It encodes CASSAQTGAPTEAFF.

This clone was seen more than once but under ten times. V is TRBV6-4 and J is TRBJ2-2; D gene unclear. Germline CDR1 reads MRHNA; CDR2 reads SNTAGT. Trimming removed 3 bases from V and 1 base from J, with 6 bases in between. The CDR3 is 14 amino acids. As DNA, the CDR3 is TGTGCCAGCAGTGAAGATGGGAACACCGGGGAGCTGTTTTTT. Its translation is CASSEDGNTGELFF.

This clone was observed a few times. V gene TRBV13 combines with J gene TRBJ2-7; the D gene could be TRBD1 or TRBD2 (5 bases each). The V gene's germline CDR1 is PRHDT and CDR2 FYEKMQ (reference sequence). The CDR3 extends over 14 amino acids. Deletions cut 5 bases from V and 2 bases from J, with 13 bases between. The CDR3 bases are TGTGCCAGCAGCGTAGAAGGGACCGCCTACGAGCAGTACTTC. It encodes CASSVEGTAYEQYF.

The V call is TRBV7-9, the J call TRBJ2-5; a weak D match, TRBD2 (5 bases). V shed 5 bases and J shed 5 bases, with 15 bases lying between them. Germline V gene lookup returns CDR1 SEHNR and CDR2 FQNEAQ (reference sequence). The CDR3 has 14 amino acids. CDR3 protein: CASSPGPQRETQYF. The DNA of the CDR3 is TGTGCCAGCAGCCCAGGTCCCCAGCGGGAGACCCAGTACTTC.